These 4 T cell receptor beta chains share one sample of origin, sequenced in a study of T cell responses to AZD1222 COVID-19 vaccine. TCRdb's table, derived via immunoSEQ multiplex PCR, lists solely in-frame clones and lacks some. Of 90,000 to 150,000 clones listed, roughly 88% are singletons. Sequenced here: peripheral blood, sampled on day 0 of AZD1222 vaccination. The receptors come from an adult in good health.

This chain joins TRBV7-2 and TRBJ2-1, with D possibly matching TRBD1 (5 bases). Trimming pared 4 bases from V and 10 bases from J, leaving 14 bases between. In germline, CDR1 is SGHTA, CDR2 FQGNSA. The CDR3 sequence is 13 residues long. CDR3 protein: CASSSVGVSEQFF. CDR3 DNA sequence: TGTGCCAGCAGCTCAGTAGGGGTAAGCGAGCAGTTCTTC.

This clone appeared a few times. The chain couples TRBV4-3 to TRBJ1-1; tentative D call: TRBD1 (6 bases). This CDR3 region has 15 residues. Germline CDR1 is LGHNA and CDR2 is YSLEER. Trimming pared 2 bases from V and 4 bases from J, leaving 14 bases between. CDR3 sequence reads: CASSQSWPGATEAFF. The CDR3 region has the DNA TGCGCCAGCAGCCAATCCTGGCCAGGGGCCACTGAAGCTTTCTTT.

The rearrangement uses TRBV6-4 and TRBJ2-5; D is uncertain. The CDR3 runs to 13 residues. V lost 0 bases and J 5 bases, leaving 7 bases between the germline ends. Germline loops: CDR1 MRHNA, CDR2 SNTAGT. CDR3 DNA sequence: TGTGCCAGCAGTGACTCGGGCCAGGAGACCCAGTACTTC. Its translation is CASSDSGQETQYF.

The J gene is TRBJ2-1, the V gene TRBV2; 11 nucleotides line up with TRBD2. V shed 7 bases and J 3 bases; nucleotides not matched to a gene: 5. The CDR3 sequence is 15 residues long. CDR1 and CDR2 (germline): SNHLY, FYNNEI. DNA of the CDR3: TGTGCCAGCACTCTAGGACTAGCGGGCTACAATGAGCAGTTCTTC. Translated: CASTLGLAGYNEQFF.